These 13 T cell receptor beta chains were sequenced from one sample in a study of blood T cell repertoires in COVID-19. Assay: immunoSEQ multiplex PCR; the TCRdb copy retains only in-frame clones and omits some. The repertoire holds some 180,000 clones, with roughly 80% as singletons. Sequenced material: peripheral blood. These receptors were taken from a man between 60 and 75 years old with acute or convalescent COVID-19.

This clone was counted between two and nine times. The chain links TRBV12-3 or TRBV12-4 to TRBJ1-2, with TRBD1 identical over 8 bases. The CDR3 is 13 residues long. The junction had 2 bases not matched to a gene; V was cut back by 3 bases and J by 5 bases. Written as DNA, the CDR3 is TGTGCCAGCAGTTTGACAGGGGAATATGGCTACACCTTC. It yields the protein CASSLTGEYGYTF.

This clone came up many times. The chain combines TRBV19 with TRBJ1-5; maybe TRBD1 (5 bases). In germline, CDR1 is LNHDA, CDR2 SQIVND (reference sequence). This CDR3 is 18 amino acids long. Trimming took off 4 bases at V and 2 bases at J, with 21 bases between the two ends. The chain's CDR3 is CASSRTRPLGGGNQPQHF. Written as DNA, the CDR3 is TGTGCCAGTAGTAGGACAAGGCCGCTGGGTGGGGGCAATCAGCCCCAGCATTTT.

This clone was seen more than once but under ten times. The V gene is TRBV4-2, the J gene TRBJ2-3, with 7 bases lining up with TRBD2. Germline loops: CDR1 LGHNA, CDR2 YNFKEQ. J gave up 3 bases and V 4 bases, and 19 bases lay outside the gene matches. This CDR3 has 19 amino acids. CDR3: CASSRPIIAGREVTDTQYF. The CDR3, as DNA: TGTGCCAGCAGCCGACCAATCATAGCGGGCCGGGAGGTTACAGATACGCAGTATTTT.

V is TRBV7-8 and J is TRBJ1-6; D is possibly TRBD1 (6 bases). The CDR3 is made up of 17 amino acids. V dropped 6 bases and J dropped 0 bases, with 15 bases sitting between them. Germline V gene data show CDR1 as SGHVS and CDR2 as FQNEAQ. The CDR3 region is CASSQTGSSSYNSPLHF. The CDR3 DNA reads TGTGCCAGCAGTCAAACAGGGTCAAGCTCCTATAATTCACCCCTCCACTTT.

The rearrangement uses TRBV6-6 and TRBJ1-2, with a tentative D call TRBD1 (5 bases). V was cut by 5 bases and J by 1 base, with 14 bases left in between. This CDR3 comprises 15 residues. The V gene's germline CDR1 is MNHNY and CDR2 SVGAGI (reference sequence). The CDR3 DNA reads TGTGCCAGCAGTGCGACTCAGGACATTAACTATGGCTACACCTTC. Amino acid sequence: CASSATQDINYGYTF.

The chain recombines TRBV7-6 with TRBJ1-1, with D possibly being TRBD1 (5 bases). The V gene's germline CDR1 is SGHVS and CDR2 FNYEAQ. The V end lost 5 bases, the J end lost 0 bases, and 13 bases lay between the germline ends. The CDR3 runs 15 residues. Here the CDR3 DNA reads TGTGCCAGCAGCCCTTGGACATCGGTGAACACTGAAGCTTTCTTT. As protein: CASSPWTSVNTEAFF. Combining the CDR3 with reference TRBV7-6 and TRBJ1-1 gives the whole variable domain GAGVSQSPRYKVTKRGQDVALRCDPISGHVSLYWYRQALGQGPEFLTYFNYEAQQDKSGLPNDRFSAERPEGSISTLTIQRTEQRDSAMYRCASSPWTSVNTEAFFGQGTRLTVV.

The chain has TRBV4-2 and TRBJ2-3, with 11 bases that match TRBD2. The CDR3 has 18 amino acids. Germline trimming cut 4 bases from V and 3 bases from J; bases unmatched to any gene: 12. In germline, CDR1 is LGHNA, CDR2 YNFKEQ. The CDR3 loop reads CASSPLAGGSTFTDTQYF. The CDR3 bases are TGTGCCAGCAGCCCCCTAGCGGGGGGTTCTACTTTTACAGATACGCAGTATTTT.

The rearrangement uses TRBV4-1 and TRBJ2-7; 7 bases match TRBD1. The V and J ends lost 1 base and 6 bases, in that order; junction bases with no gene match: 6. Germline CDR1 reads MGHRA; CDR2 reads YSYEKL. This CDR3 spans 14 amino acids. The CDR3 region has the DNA TGCGCCAGCAGCCAAGGACAGGGTCTCCTCGAGCAGTACTTC. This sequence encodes CASSQGQGLLEQYF.

CDR3 sequence reads: CASSYSRIEFF. Written as DNA, the CDR3 is TGTGCCAGCAGTTACTCGAGGATCGAGTTCTTC. This sequence joins TRBV6-5 and TRBJ2-1; no firm D call. Germline CDR1 is MNHEY and CDR2 is SVGAGI. The V end was cut by 0 bases, the J end by 14 bases, with 8 bases between. The CDR3 runs to 11 residues.

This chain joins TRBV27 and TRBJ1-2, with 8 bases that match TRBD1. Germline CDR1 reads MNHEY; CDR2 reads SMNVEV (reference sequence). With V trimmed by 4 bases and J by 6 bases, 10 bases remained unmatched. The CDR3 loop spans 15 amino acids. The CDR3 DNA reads TGTGCCAGCAGTTCCCCAGGGGGCGCTCAGCATGGCTACACCTTC. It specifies CASSSPGGAQHGYTF.

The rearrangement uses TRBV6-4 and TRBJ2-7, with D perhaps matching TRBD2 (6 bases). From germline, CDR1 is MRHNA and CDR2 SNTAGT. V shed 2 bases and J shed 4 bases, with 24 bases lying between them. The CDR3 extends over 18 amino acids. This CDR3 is CASSDRLVPGTGAYEQYF. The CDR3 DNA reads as TGTGCCAGCAGTGACCGGCTCGTCCCCGGGACTGGGGCTTACGAGCAGTACTTC.

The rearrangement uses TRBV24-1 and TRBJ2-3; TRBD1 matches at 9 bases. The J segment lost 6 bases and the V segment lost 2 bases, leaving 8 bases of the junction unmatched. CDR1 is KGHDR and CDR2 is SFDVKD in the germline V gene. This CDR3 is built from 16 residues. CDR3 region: CATSDSTGTGLDTQYF. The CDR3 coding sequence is TGTGCCACCAGTGATTCCACCGGGACAGGGTTGGATACGCAGTATTTT.

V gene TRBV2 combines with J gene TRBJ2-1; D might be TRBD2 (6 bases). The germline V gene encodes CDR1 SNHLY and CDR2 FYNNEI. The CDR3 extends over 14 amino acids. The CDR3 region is CGGPGPSENNEQFF. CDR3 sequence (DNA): TGTGGGGGTCCGGGTCCTAGCGAGAACAATGAGCAGTTCTTC.